The clone carrying this T cell receptor beta chain was observed a single time. Antigen unknown. This entry comes from a study of T cell responses to AZD1222 COVID-19 vaccine. Findings and caveats of the study: Most donors were white British, females outnumbered males, and clonal diversity was possibly underestimated. With two AZD1222 doses given, Spike-specific TCR breadth and depth both rose.

Repertoires were generated with immunoSEQ multiplex PCR, while TCRdb's copy carries only in-frame clones and drops some. Of approximately 150,000 clones in the sample, 80% to 95% are singletons; the top ten hold 3% to 3.5%. Germline V lookup: CDR1 SGHRS, CDR2 YFSETQ. Trimming cost V 0 bases and J 0 bases, with 6 bases left between them. CDR3 length equals 14 residues. The source is an adult who received the AZD1222 COVID-19 vaccine. The rearrangement uses TRBV5-1 and TRBJ1-2; D unresolved. This sample comprised peripheral blood, obtained 28 days after the second AZD1222 dose. CDR3 protein: CASSLDSPNYGYTF. The CDR3 DNA reads TGCGCCAGCAGCTTGGACAGTCCTAACTATGGCTACACCTTC. Drawing the rest from reference TRBV5-1 and TRBJ1-2, the complete variable domain is KAGVTQTPRYLIKTRGQQVTLSCSPISGHRSVSWYQQTPGQGLQFLFEYFSETQRNKGNFPGRFSGRQFSNSRSEMNVSTLELGDSALYLCASSLDSPNYGYTFGSGTRLTVV.